A single sample gave rise to the 18 T cell receptor beta chains below, sequenced in a study of T-cell memory formation after mild COVID-19 (dated by TCRdb to 2020 to 2022). The method behind the library was 5' RACE. The sequencing machine was an Illumina NovaSeq 6000. TCRdb trimmed the raw reads at Q25, called clones with MiXCR and kept productive beta chains. Under each unique CDR3 protein, matching rows form one entry showing the most common genes and DNA. For this sample the table gives some 86,000 distinct CDR3 sequences, of which about 23% were detected only once. Around 45% of the sample goes to the ten largest clones. Source material: PBMCs or a T cell subset sorted from them (not recorded which). Receptor source: a man younger than 35 who had mild COVID-19 (a few samples of this study predate the infection). The sample titles of this study are shuffled in the database, so cell type and time point are left out; the donor was told from shared clones.

This chain joins TRBV6-2 or TRBV6-3 and TRBJ2-3; D unclear. V lost 4 bases, J lost 6 bases, and 8 bases lay in between. Germline CDR1 reads MNHEY; CDR2 reads SVGEGT. The CDR3 contains 12 residues. The DNA for the CDR3 is TGTGCCAGCAGTTCCCCCTCGGATACGCAGTATTTT. This translates into CASSSPSDTQYF.

This clonotype was counted many times. This sequence joins TRBV30 and TRBJ1-2; D remains unclear. Germline V lookup: CDR1 GTSNPN, CDR2 SVGIG (reference sequence). The CDR3 loop spans 14 amino acids. Trimming pared 3 bases from V and 4 bases from J, leaving 15 bases between. The CDR3 bases are TGTGCCTGGAGCCAAGCTGCCGGCGCCTATGGCTACACCTTC. This sequence encodes CAWSQAAGAYGYTF. The full variable domain, its missing parts supplied by reference TRBV30 and TRBJ1-2, is SQTIHQWPATLVQPVGSPLSLECTVEGTSNPNLYWYRQAAGRGLQLLFYSVGIGQISSEVPQNLSASRPQDRQFILSSKKLLLSDSGFYLCAWSQAAGAYGYTFGSGTRLTVV.

This sequence joins TRBV11-2 and TRBJ1-4, with D perhaps TRBD1 (5 bases). This CDR3 has 13 amino acids. Germline CDR1 SGHAT, CDR2 FQNNGV. V was clipped by 10 bases and J by 7 bases, with 16 bases between them. The CDR3 DNA follows: TGTGCCACCGGGGGTGGTAATAGTGAAAAACTGTTTTTT. Encoded protein: CATGGGNSEKLFF. The full variable domain, its missing parts supplied by reference TRBV11-2 and TRBJ1-4, is EAGVAQSPRYKIIEKRQSVAFWCNPISGHATLYWYQQILGQGPKLLIQFQNNGVVDDSQLPKDRFSAERLKGVDSTLKIQPAKLEDSAVYLCATGGGNSEKLFFGSGTQLSVL.

This sequence joins TRBV5-1 and TRBJ2-3; D is perhaps TRBD1 (5 bases). Looked up from germline, CDR1 is SGHRS and CDR2 is YFSETQ. The V gene lost 0 bases and the J gene lost 2 bases, with 10 bases spanning the gap. The CDR3 length is 15 residues. DNA of the CDR3: TGCGCCAGCAGCTTGGTAGGGGCCCCCACAGATACGCAGTATTTT. It codes for CASSLVGAPTDTQYF.

The chain carries TRBV30 and TRBJ2-3; tentatively, D is TRBD2 (5 bases). Trimming took off 3 bases at V and 3 bases at J, with 7 bases between the two ends. CDR3 length: 12 amino acids. Germline CDR1 reads GTSNPN; CDR2 reads SVGIG (reference sequence). CDR3 sequence reads: CAWRLGTDTQYF. The CDR3 nucleotides are TGTGCCTGGAGACTAGGGACAGATACGCAGTATTTT.

This clonotype has only a few counts. The CDR3 nucleotides read TGTGCCATCAGTGAGGGGCTAGCGGGGGATCAATACGAGCAGTACGTC. Amino acids: CAISEGLAGDQYEQYV. The J gene is TRBJ2-7, the V gene TRBV10-3; TRBD2 matches at 10 bases. V trimming: 2 bases; J trimming: 4 bases; junction bases outside the gene matches: 8. The CDR3 runs 16 residues. Per the germline V gene, CDR1 is ENHRY and CDR2 is SYGVKD.

The sample holds a few counts of this clonotype. The gene calls are TRBV6-6 and TRBJ2-2; 13 nucleotides line up with TRBD2. V shed 6 bases, J shed 4 bases, and the junction held 5 bases outside the gene matches. The CDR3 totals 16 residues. Per the germline V gene, CDR1 is MNHNY and CDR2 is SVGAGI (reference sequence). The CDR3 DNA reads as TGTGCCAGCAGCCCGGGACTAGCGGGGTTCACCGGGGAGCTGTTTTTT. Its translation is CASSPGLAGFTGELFF.

The chain carries TRBV11-2 and TRBJ1-1; D gene ambiguous. The CDR3 totals 14 residues. Germline V gene lookup returns CDR1 SGHAT and CDR2 FQNNGV. Trimming left V 3 bases short and J 3 bases short, with 11 bases between. The CDR3 nucleotides are TGTGCCAGCAGCTTGAGACCGGGGTACACTGAAGCTTTCTTT. Translated: CASSLRPGYTEAFF.

The chain joins TRBV27 to TRBJ2-7; TRBD2 might be the D (5 bases). Trimming took off 3 bases at V and 0 bases at J, with 6 bases between the two ends. The germline V gene has CDR1 MNHEY and CDR2 SMNVEV (reference sequence). The CDR3 has 13 amino acids. CDR3 loop: CASSFEGSYEQYF. The CDR3 DNA sequence: TGTGCCAGCAGTTTCGAGGGCTCCTACGAGCAGTACTTC.

This clonotype was seen a handful of times. The CDR3 sequence is CSVVRVNYEQYV. CDR3 bases: TGCAGCGTTGTACGAGTCAACTACGAGCAGTACGTC. The chain carries TRBV29-1 and TRBJ2-7; D remains ambiguous. V lost 4 bases and J lost 3, with 10 bases in between. In germline, CDR1 is SQVTM, CDR2 ANQGSEA. This CDR3 is 12 amino acids long.

The chain is built from TRBV28 and TRBJ2-5; 7 bases fit TRBD2. CDR1 and CDR2 from the germline V gene are MDHEN and SYDVKM. The CDR3 is 13 amino acids. J lost 1 base, V lost 7 bases, and 3 bases had no gene match. The DNA for the CDR3 is TGTGCCAGCATGGGAGGGTTCCAAGAGACCCAGTACTTC. Its translation is CASMGGFQETQYF.

This chain uses TRBV11-2 with TRBJ2-1; TRBD2 matches 9 bases. In germline, CDR1 is SGHAT, CDR2 FQNNGV. V was clipped by 3 bases and J by 0 bases; unmatched bases: 3. This CDR3 comprises 16 residues. The CDR3 DNA is TGTGCCAGCAGCTTTTTAGCGGGAGCCTCCTACAATGAGCAGTTCTTC. Its protein is CASSFLAGASYNEQFF.

The rearrangement links TRBV2 to TRBJ2-5, with D perhaps given as TRBD1 or TRBD2 (5 bases each). The CDR3 contains 15 residues. Germline V gene lookup returns CDR1 SNHLY and CDR2 FYNNEI. V was pared by 8 bases and J by 6 bases, with 22 bases between. CDR3 protein: CASVGTDILLKTQYF. CDR3 nucleotides: TGTGCCAGCGTGGGGACCGATATTCTCCTGAAGACCCAGTACTTC.

This clonotype appeared a few times. This sequence joins TRBV6-6 and TRBJ2-3; 9 bases line up with TRBD1. Germline-derived CDR1 and CDR2 are MNHNY and SVGAGI (reference sequence). The CDR3 sequence is 19 residues long. The ends lost 6 bases at V and 1 base at J; junction bases unmatched: 17. Written as DNA, the CDR3 is TGTGCCAGCAGCCACGGTCCCGGGACAGGGATTGTGGGCACAGATACGCAGTATTTT. Its translation: CASSHGPGTGIVGTDTQYF.

A few counts support this clonotype. The rearrangement uses TRBV9 and TRBJ2-2; D remains unclear. The V and J ends lost 0 bases and 6 bases respectively, with 6 bases between them. The CDR3 length is 13 residues. Germline loops: CDR1 SGDLS, CDR2 YYNGEE. The DNA for the CDR3 is TGTGCCAGCAGCGTAGGTGGATCCGGGGAGCTGTTTTTT. Translating it yields CASSVGGSGELFF.

The V call is TRBV4-1, the J call TRBJ2-7, with 7 bases aligning to TRBD1. CDR1 MGHRA and CDR2 YSYEKL come from the germline V gene. With 5 bases clipped from V and 7 bases from J, the junction kept 8 bases outside the gene matches. This CDR3 region has 13 residues. DNA for the CDR3: TGCGCCAGCAGCAGGGACAGTGCTACAGAGCAGTACGTC. Its protein product is CASSRDSATEQYV.

This clonotype showed up just a few times. The J gene is TRBJ1-1, the V gene TRBV4-1, with D maybe TRBD1 (6 bases). The CDR3 is 16 amino acids. Germline V gene lookup returns CDR1 MGHRA and CDR2 YSYEKL. The V and J ends lost 1 base and 0 bases respectively, with 12 bases between them. The CDR3 region is CASSQGGHPLNTEAFF. CDR3 DNA sequence: TGCGCCAGCAGCCAAGGGGGACACCCTTTGAACACTGAAGCTTTCTTT.

This clonotype has a handful of counts. The CDR3 here is CASSLGGGANEQFF. DNA of the CDR3: TGTGCCAGCAGTTTAGGCGGGGGGGCTAATGAGCAGTTCTTC. V gene TRBV12-3 or TRBV12-4 combines with J gene TRBJ2-1, with TRBD2 matching 9 bases. The V gene end was trimmed by 1 base and the J gene end by 7 bases; junction bases not matched to a gene: 2. The CDR3 contains 14 residues.